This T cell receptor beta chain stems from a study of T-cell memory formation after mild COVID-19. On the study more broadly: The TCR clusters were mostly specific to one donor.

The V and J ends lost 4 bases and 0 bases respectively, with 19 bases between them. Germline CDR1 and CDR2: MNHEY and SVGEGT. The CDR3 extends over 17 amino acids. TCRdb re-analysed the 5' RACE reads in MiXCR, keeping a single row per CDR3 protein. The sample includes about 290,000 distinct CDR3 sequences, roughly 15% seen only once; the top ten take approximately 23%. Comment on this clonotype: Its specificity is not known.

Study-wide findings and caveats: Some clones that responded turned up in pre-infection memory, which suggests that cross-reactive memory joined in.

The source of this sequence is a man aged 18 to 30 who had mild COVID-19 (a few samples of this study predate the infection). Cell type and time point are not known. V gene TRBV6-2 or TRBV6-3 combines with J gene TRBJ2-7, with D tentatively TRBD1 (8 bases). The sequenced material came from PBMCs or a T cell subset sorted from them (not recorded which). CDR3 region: CASSFPGQGLSSYEQYF. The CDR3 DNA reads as TGTGCCAGCAGTTTCCCCGGACAGGGACTATCCTCCTACGAGCAGTACTTC.